The clone carrying this T cell receptor (beta chain) came up once. At one of its ends the junction is not consistent with the germline gene, which may arise from a read error. The data derive from a study of CD8+CD57+ T cells in acquired aplastic anemia. CDR3 and TCR beta VDJ profiling relied on genomic DNA as the template. TCRdb re-called the reads with MiXCR, one entry per CDR3 protein. The sample holds approximately 380,000 distinct CDR3 sequences, about two thirds seen once. CDR3 size: 13 residues. Germline CDR1 SEHNR, CDR2 FQNEAQ (reference sequence). The sample taken for sequencing was sorted CD4+, CD8+, or CD8+CD57+ T cells (not recorded which) from PBMCs. The chain is built from TRBV7-9 and TRBJ2-3; D could derive from TRBD1 or TRBD2 (6 bases each). This clonotype originated in a human donor in good health, serving as a control. CDR3 coding DNA: TGCGCCAGCAGGATGGGGGGCGCAGATACGCAGTATTTT. Residues: CASRMGGADTQYF.